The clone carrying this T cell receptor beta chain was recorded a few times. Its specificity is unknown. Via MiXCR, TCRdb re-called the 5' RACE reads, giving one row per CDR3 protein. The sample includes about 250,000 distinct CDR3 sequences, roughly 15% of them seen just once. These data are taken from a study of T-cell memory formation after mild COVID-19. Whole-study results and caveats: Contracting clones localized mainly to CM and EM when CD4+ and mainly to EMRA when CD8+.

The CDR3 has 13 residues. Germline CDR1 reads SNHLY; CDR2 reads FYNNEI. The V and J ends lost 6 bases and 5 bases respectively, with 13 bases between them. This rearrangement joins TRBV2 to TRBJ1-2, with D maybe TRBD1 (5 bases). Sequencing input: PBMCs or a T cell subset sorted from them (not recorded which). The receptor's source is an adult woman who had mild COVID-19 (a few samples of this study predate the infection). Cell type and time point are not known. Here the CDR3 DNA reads TGTGCCAGCAGGGAGACAGCTATATATGGCTACACCTTC. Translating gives CASRETAIYGYTF.